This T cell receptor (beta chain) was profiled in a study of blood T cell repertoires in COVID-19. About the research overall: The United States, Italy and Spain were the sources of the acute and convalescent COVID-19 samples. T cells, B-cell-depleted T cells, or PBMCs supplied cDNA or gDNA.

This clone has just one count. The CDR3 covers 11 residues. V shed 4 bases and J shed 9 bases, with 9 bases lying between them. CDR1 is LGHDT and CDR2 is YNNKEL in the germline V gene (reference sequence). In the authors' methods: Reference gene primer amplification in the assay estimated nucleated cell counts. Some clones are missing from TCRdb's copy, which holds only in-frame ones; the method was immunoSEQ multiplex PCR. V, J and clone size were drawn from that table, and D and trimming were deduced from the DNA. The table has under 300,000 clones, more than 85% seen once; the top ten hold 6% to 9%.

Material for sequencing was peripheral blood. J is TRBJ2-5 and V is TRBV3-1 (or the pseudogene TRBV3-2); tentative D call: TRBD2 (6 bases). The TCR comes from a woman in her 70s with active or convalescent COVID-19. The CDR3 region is CASSRGEAQYF. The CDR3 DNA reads TGTGCCAGCAGCCGGGGGGAGGCCCAGTACTTC.